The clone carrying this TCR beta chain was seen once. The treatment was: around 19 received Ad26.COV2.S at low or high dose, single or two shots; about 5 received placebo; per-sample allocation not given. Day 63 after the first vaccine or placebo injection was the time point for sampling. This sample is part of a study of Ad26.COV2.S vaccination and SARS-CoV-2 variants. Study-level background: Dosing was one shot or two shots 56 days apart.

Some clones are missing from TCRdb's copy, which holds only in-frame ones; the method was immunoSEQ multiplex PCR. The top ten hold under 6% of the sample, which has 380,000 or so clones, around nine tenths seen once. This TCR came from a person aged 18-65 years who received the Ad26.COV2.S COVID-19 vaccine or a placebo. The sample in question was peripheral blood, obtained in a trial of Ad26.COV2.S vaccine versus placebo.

The CDR3 sequence: CASSLDRGSYGYTF. Written as DNA, the CDR3 is TGTGCCAGCAGCTTAGATAGGGGCAGCTATGGCTACACCTTC. The rearrangement joins TRBV7-2 to TRBJ1-2, with D possibly being TRBD1 (5 bases). V was pared by 1 base and J by 4 bases, with 10 bases between. CDR3 size: 14 residues. The germline V gene has CDR1 SGHTA and CDR2 FQGNSA. The full variable domain, with the rest looked up from reference TRBV7-2 and TRBJ1-2, is GAGVSQSPSNKVTEKGKDVELRCDPISGHTALYWYRQSLGQGLEFLIYFQGNSAPDKSGLPSDRFSAERTGGSVSTLTIQRTQQEDSAVYLCASSLDRGSYGYTFGSGTRLTVV.